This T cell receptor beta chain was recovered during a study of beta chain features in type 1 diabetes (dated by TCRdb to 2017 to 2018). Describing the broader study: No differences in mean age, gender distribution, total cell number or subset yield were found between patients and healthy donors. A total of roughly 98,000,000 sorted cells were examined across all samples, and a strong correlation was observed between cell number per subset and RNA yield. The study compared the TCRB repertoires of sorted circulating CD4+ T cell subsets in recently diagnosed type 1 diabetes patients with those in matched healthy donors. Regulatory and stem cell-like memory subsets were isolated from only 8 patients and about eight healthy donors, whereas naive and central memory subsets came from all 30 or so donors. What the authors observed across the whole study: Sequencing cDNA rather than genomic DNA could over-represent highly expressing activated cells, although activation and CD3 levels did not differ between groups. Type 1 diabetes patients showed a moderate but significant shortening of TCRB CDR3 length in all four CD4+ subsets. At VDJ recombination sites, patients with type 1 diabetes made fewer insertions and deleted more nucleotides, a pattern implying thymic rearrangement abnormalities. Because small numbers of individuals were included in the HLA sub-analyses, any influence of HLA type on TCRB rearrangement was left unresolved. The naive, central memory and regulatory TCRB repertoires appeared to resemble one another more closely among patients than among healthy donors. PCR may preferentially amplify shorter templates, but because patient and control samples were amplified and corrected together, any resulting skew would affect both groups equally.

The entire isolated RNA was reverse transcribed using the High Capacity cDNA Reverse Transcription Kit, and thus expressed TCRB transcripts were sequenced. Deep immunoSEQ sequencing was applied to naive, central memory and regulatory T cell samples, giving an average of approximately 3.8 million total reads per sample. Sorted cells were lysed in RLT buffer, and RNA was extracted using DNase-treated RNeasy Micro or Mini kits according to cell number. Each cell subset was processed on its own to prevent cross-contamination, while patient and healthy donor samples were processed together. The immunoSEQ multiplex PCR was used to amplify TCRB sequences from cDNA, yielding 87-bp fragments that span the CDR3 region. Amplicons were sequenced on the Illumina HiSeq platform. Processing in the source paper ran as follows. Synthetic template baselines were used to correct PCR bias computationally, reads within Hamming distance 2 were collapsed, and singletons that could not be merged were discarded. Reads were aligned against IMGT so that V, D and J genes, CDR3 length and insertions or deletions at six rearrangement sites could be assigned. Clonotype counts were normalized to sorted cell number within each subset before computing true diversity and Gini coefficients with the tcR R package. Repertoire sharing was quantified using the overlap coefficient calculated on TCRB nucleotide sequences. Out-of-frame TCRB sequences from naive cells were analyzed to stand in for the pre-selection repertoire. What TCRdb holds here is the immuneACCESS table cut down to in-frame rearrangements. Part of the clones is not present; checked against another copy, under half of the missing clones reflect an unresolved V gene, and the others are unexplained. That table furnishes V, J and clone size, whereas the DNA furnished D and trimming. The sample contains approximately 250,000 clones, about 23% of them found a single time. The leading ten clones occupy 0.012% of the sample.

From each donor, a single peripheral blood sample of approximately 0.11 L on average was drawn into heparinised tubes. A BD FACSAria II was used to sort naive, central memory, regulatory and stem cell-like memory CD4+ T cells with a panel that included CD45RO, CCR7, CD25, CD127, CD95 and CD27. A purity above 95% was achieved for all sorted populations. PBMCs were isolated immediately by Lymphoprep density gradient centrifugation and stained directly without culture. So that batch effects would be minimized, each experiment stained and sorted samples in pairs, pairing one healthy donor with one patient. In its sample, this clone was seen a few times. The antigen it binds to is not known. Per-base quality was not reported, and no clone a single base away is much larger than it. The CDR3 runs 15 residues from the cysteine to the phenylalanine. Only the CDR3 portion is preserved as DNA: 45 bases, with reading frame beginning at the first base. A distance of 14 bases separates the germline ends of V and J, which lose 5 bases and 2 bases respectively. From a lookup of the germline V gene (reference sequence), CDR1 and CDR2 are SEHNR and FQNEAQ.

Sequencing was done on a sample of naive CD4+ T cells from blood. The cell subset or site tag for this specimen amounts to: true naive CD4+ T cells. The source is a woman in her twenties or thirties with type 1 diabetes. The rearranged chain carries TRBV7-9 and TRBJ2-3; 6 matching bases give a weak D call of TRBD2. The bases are TGTGCCAGCAGCGCCTACATGGACTACACAGATACGCAGTATTTT. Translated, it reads CASSAYMDYTDTQYF. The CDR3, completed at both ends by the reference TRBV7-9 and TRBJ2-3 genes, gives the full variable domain DTGVSQNPRHKITKRGQNVTFRCDPISEHNRLYWYRQTLGQGPEFLTYFQNEAQLEKSRLLSDRFSAERPKGSFSTLEIQRTEQGDSAMYLCASSAYMDYTDTQYFGPGTRLTVL.